This entry lists 23 T cell receptor beta chains sequenced from one sample in a study of beta chain features in type 1 diabetes. Overall study findings and caveats: Within each of all four CD4+ subsets, Type 1 diabetes patients had TCRB CDR3s that were moderately but significantly shorter.

The sequenced template was cDNA made from the entire isolated RNA. The assay was immunoSEQ multiplex PCR, and TCRdb's table has in-frame clones only and misses some. The profile covers 200,000 to 250,000 clones, with about 15% appearing a single time and just under 0.02% taken by the ten largest. Their cognate antigens are unknown. The sample consisted of naive CD4+ T cells from blood. The origin of the receptors is a man in his thirties or forties with type 1 diabetes.

This clone came up a few times. CDR3 in amino acids: CASSDMMGSGRELRGGEQFF. CDR3 sequence (DNA): TGTGCCAGTAGTGACATGATGGGTAGCGGGAGGGAATTAAGAGGAGGAGAGCAGTTCTTC. This rearrangement joins TRBV19 to TRBJ2-1; 11 nucleotides align to TRBD2. Germline V gene data show CDR1 as LNHDA and CDR2 as SQIVND (reference sequence). This CDR3 spans 20 amino acids. J gave up 10 bases and V 5 bases, and 25 bases lay outside the gene matches.

The V gene is TRBV10-3, the J gene TRBJ2-1, with 11 bases matching TRBD1. Germline assignment: CDR1 ENHRY and CDR2 SYGVKD. The CDR3 extends over 12 amino acids. V lost 10 bases, J lost 8 bases, and 4 bases stayed unmatched. The CDR3 spells CASGQGAHEQFF. DNA for the CDR3: TGTGCCAGCGGACAGGGGGCCCATGAGCAGTTCTTC.

The chain is built from TRBV2 and TRBJ2-6; 11 bases align to TRBD1. The CDR3 runs to 16 residues. The trim removed 8 bases at V and 1 base at J, leaving 4 bases unmatched. The germline V gene encodes CDR1 SNHLY and CDR2 FYNNEI. CDR3 loop: CASRDRGDSGANVLTF. The CDR3 coding sequence is TGTGCCAGCCGGGACAGGGGGGATTCTGGGGCCAACGTCCTGACTTTC.

This clone came up a few times. This chain joins TRBV15 and TRBJ2-2, with 7 bases matching TRBD2. The CDR3 totals 14 residues. Germline-derived CDR1 and CDR2 are LNHNV and YYDKDF (reference sequence). The V and J ends lost 6 bases and 5 bases, in that order; junction bases with no gene match: 6. Written as DNA, the CDR3 is TGTGCCACCAGGGCCGGGGAGGGGACCGGGGAGCTGTTTTTT. Translated, it gives CATRAGEGTGELFF.

This clone occurred a few times. The V call is TRBV5-4, the J call TRBJ1-5, with unresolved D. The germline CDR1 and CDR2 sequences are SGHNT and YYREEE (reference sequence). The ends were cut back, 1 base at V and 7 bases at J, with 12 bases in the middle. The CDR3 is 14 residues long. Here the CDR3 DNA reads TGTGCCAGCAGCTTGTACGGGGATGGGCAGCCCCAGCATTTT. Residues: CASSLYGDGQPQHF.

The chain carries TRBV6-5 and TRBJ2-5, with D hard to call. Germline-derived CDR1 and CDR2 are MNHEY and SVGAGI. There are 15 residues in the CDR3. V lost 0 bases to trimming and J lost 4 bases, with 12 bases between them. The CDR3 protein is CASSYSYQAAETQYF. In nucleotides, the CDR3 is TGTGCCAGCAGTTACTCGTATCAGGCAGCAGAGACCCAGTACTTC.

The V gene is TRBV5-1, the J gene TRBJ2-1; TRBD2 matches at 7 bases. The CDR3 length is 15 residues. The germline V gene encodes CDR1 SGHRS and CDR2 YFSETQ. Trimming took 2 bases from V and 4 from J; bases not matched to a gene: 6. The CDR3, as DNA: TGCGCCAGCAGCTTCTCTAGCGGAGAATACAATGAGCAGTTCTTC. This codes for CASSFSSGEYNEQFF.

To note about this clone: The junction does not match germline at one end; this may be a read error. V gene TRBV11-2 combines with J gene TRBJ2-2; no firm D call. The CDR3 is 14 amino acids. Germline values: CDR1 SGHAT, CDR2 FQNNGV. This CDR3 is CASSLDLRTGELFF. The DNA of the CDR3 is TGTGCCAGCAGCCTAGATTTGCGGACCGGGGAGCTGTTTTTT.

This chain uses TRBV18 with TRBJ2-7, with D possibly being TRBD1 (5 bases). Germline V gene lookup returns CDR1 KGHSH and CDR2 LQKENI. The CDR3 has 15 residues. The ends were cut back, 6 bases at V and 2 bases at J, with 17 bases in the middle. CDR3: CASSPQGAQPYEQYF. In nucleotides, the CDR3 is TGTGCCAGCTCCCCCCAAGGGGCCCAGCCCTACGAGCAGTACTTC.

This chain connects TRBV2 to TRBJ2-5, with a possible D match to TRBD2 (6 bases). V was cut by 8 bases and J by 1 base, with 17 bases left in between. Germline V gene sequence: CDR1 SNHLY, CDR2 FYNNEI. CDR3 length: 15 amino acids. The DNA of the CDR3 is TGTGCCAGCGACGTTACCGGGACTCTCCAAGAGACCCAGTACTTC. This translates into CASDVTGTLQETQYF.

This clone has a handful of counts. The rearrangement uses TRBV29-1 and TRBJ2-1; D is possibly TRBD2 (6 bases). CDR3 length equals 15 residues. Germline lookup yields CDR1 SQVTM and CDR2 ANQGSEA. V lost 0 bases, J lost 0 bases, and 9 bases lay in between. The CDR3 sequence is CSVEERDSSYNEQFF. The CDR3, as DNA: TGCAGCGTTGAAGAAAGGGACTCCTCCTACAATGAGCAGTTCTTC.

Only one count was recorded for this clone. CDR3: CASSPGTSGGELFF. The CDR3 DNA reads as TGCGCCAGCAGCCCTGGGACTAGCGGAGGGGAGCTGTTTTTT. The J gene is TRBJ2-2, the V gene TRBV5-1; 11 positions match TRBD2. The CDR3 covers 14 residues. Germline-derived CDR1 and CDR2 are SGHRS and YFSETQ. J gave up 8 bases and V 4 bases, and 4 bases lay outside the gene matches.

This clone was picked up a small number of times. The chain couples TRBV6-5 to TRBJ2-5; TRBD1 might be the D (6 bases). Trimming took 5 bases from V and 1 from J, leaving 11 bases between them. The CDR3 consists of 14 residues. Germline V gives CDR1 MNHEY, CDR2 SVGAGI. CDR3 sequence reads: CASSDWDTQETQYF. The CDR3 coding sequence is TGTGCCAGCAGTGACTGGGACACCCAAGAGACCCAGTACTTC.

The chain uses TRBV4-1 and TRBJ1-1; unclear D gene. Trimming cost V 0 bases and J 1 base, with 9 bases left between them. Germline V lookup: CDR1 MGHRA, CDR2 YSYEKL. The CDR3 is made up of 15 amino acids. The CDR3 nucleotides are TGCGCCAGCAGCCAAGATCTTGGGCAGAACACTGAAGCTTTCTTT. This codes for CASSQDLGQNTEAFF.

This clone occurred a few times. The chain is built from TRBV11-2 and TRBJ2-7; the D gene is possibly TRBD2 (6 bases). In germline, CDR1 is SGHAT, CDR2 FQNNGV. V was pared by 7 bases and J by 2 bases, with 15 bases between. The length of the CDR3 is 14 residues. CDR3 residues: CASTPGLSTYEQYF. CDR3 in DNA: TGTGCCAGCACCCCGGGACTTTCGACCTACGAGCAGTACTTC. Full variable domain (rest looked up from reference TRBV11-2 and TRBJ2-7): EAGVAQSPRYKIIEKRQSVAFWCNPISGHATLYWYQQILGQGPKLLIQFQNNGVVDDSQLPKDRFSAERLKGVDSTLKIQPAKLEDSAVYLCASTPGLSTYEQYFGPGTRLTVT.

The chain joins TRBV29-1 to TRBJ1-5; D possibly corresponds to TRBD1 (6 bases). CDR1 and CDR2 (germline): SQVTM, ANQGSEA. The length of the CDR3 is 12 residues. V gave up 6 bases and J gave up 7 bases, with 13 bases separating them. In DNA form, the CDR3 reads TGCAGCGTGCAGGGGCAGGGGCAGCCCCAGCATTTT. Its translation is CSVQGQGQPQHF. Variable domain in full (rest from reference TRBV29-1 and TRBJ1-5): SAVISQKPSRDICQRGTSLTIQCQVDSQVTMMFWYRQQPGQSLTLIATANQGSEATYESGFVIDKFPISRPNLTFSTLTVSNMSPEDSSIYLCSVQGQGQPQHFGDGTRLSIL.

This clone was observed a handful of times. The chain's CDR3 is CASRITGFTEAFF. The CDR3 DNA follows: TGTGCCAGCAGGATTACAGGTTTCACTGAAGCTTTCTTT. The gene calls are TRBV2 and TRBJ1-1; TRBD1 might be the D (5 bases). Trimming cost V 6 bases and J 4 bases, with 12 bases left between them. The CDR3 consists of 13 residues. Germline V CDR1 and CDR2: SNHLY, FYNNEI.

The rearrangement joins TRBV11-2 to TRBJ2-3, with D perhaps TRBD1 (7 bases). Germline V gene data show CDR1 as SGHAT and CDR2 as FQNNGV. V was cut by 5 bases and J by 7 bases, with 16 bases left in between. The length of the CDR3 is 14 residues. The CDR3 DNA reads TGTGCCAGCAGCCCCCAGGGGGGACGGCATACGCAGTATTTT. Translating gives CASSPQGGRHTQYF.

This clone appeared a few times. The DNA for the CDR3 is TGTGCCAGCAGCATAACAGGGGGCTTTCAAGAGACCCAGTACTTC. Protein product: CASSITGGFQETQYF. The chain uses TRBV9 and TRBJ2-5; the match to TRBD1 covers 9 bases. Germline V CDR1 and CDR2: SGDLS, YYNGEE. This CDR3 has 15 residues. The V segment lost 4 bases and the J segment 2 bases; nucleotides outside the gene matches: 6.

The chain joins TRBV7-9 to TRBJ1-3; 8 bases map to TRBD1. Germline trimming cut 5 bases from V and 1 base from J; bases unmatched to any gene: 4. Germline CDR1 SEHNR, CDR2 FQNEAQ (reference sequence). The CDR3 spans 15 residues. This CDR3 reads CASSPDRVSGNTIYF. In DNA form, the CDR3 reads TGTGCCAGCAGCCCGGACAGGGTTTCTGGAAACACCATATATTTT. The whole variable domain, remainder taken from reference TRBV7-9 and TRBJ1-3, is DTGVSQNPRHKITKRGQNVTFRCDPISEHNRLYWYRQTLGQGPEFLTYFQNEAQLEKSRLLSDRFSAERPKGSFSTLEIQRTEQGDSAMYLCASSPDRVSGNTIYFGEGSWLTVV.

The chain uses TRBV7-9 and TRBJ2-7; TRBD1 is a possible D gene (7 bases). Between the trimmed V and J ends, which lost 5 bases and 4 bases, there was a span of 18 bases. Germline values: CDR1 SEHNR, CDR2 FQNEAQ (reference sequence). There are 15 residues in the CDR3. CDR3 amino acids: CASSGGTARAYEQYF. The CDR3 region has the DNA TGTGCCAGCAGCGGAGGGACAGCCAGAGCTTACGAGCAGTACTTC. The full variable domain, its missing parts supplied by reference TRBV7-9 and TRBJ2-7, is DTGVSQNPRHKITKRGQNVTFRCDPISEHNRLYWYRQTLGQGPEFLTYFQNEAQLEKSRLLSDRFSAERPKGSFSTLEIQRTEQGDSAMYLCASSGGTARAYEQYFGPGTRLTVT.

In its sample, this clone was seen a few times. The V and J genes are TRBV10-3 and TRBJ1-5, with D uncertain. Trimming cost V 5 bases and J 0 bases, with 8 bases left between them. The CDR3 is made up of 14 amino acids. Germline V gene lookup returns CDR1 ENHRY and CDR2 SYGVKD. CDR3 in DNA: TGTGCCATCAGTAATCTTTCTAGCAATCAGCCCCAGCATTTT. Amino acids: CAISNLSSNQPQHF.

This clone was seen a handful of times. The chain joins TRBV7-9 to TRBJ2-1, with 7 bases fitting TRBD1. The V and J ends lost 3 bases and 4 bases, in that order; junction bases with no gene match: 3. CDR3 size: 14 residues. Germline loops: CDR1 SEHNR, CDR2 FQNEAQ (reference sequence). The CDR3 bases are TGTGCCAGCAGCTTGGGACAGAGTTACAATGAGCAGTTCTTC. It translates to CASSLGQSYNEQFF.